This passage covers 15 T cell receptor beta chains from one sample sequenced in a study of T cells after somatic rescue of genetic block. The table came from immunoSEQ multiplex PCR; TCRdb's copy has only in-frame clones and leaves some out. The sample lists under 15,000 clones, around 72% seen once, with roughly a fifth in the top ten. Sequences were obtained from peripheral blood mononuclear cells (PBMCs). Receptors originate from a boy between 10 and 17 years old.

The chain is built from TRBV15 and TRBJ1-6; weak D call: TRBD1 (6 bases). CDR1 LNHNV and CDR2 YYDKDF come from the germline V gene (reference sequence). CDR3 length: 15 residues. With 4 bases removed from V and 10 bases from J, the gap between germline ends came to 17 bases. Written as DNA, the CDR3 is TGTGCCACCAGCAATAGTAGAGGGGGTCGGTCACCCCTCCACTTT. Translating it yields CATSNSRGGRSPLHF.

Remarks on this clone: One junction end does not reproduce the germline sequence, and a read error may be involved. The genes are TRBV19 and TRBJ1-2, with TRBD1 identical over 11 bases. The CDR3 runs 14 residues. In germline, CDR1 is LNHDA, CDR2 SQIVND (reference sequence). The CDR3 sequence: CASSIGGQGAKRYF. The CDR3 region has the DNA TGTGCCAGTAGTATAGGAGGACAGGGGGCAAAGCGGTACTTC.

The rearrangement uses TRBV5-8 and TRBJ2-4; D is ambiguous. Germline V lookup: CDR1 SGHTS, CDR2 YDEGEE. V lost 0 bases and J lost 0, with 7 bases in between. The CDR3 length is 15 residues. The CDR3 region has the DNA TGTGCCAGCAGCTTGGCCGCGGTAGCCAAAAACATTCAGTACTTC. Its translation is CASSLAAVAKNIQYF.

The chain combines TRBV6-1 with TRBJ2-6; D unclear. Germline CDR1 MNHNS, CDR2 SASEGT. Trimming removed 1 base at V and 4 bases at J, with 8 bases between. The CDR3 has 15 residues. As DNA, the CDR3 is TGTGCCAGCAGTGAAGGATTGGGAGGGGCCAACGTCCTGACTTTC. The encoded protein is CASSEGLGGANVLTF.

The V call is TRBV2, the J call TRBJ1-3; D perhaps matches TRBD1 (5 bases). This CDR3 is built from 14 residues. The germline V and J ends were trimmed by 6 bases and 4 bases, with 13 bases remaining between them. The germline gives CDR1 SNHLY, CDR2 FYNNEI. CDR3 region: CASSGTFWGNTIYF. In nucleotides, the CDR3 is TGTGCCAGCAGCGGGACTTTTTGGGGAAACACCATATATTTT.

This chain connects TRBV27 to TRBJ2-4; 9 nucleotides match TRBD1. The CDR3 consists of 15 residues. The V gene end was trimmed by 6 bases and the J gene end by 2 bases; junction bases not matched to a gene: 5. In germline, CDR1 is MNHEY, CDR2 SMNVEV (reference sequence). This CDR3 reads CASRLTGGPKNIQYF. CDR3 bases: TGTGCCAGCAGACTAACAGGGGGCCCCAAAAACATTCAGTACTTC.

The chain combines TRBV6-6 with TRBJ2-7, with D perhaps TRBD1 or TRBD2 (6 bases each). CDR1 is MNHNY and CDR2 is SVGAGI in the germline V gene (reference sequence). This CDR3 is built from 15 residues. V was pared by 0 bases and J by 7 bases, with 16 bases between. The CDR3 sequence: CASSYSGGGMGEQYF. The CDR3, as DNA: TGTGCCAGCAGTTACTCGGGGGGCGGGATGGGGGAGCAGTACTTC.

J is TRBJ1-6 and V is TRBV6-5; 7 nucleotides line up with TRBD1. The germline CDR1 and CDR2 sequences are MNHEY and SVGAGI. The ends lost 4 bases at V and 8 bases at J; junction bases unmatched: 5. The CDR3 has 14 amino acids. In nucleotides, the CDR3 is TGTGCCAGCAGTTTTCAGGGGGACCATTCACCCCTCCACTTT. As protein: CASSFQGDHSPLHF.

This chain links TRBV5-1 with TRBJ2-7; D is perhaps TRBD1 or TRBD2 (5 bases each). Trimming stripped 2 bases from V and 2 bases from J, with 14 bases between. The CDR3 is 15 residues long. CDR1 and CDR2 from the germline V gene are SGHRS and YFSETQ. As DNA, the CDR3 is TGCGCCAGCAGCTTTAGACCCAGGGACGCCTACGAGCAGTACTTC. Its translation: CASSFRPRDAYEQYF.

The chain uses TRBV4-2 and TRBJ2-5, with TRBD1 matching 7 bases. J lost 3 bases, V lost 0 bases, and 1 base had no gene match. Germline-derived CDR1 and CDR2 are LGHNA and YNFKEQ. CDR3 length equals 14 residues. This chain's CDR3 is CASSQDDREETQYF. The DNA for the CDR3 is TGTGCCAGCAGCCAAGATGACAGGGAAGAGACCCAGTACTTC.

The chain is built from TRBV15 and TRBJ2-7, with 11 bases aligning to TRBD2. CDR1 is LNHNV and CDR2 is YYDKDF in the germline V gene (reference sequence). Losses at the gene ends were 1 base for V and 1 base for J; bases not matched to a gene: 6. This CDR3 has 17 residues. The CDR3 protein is CATSRARLAGTSYEQYF. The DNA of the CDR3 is TGTGCCACCAGCAGAGCCCGACTAGCGGGGACATCCTACGAGCAGTACTTC.

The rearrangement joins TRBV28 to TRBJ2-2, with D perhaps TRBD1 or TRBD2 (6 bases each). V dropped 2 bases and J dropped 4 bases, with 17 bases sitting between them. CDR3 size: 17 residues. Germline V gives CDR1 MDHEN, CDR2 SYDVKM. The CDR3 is CASSLHGTPRGTGELFF. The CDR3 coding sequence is TGTGCCAGCAGTTTACACGGGACTCCCAGGGGCACCGGGGAGCTGTTTTTT.

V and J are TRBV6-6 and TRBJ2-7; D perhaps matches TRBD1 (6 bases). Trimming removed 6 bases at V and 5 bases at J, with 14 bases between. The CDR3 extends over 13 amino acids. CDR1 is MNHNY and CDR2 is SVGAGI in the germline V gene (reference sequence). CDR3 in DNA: TGTGCCAGCAGGCCCTACAGGGAACACGAGCAGTACTTC. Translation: CASRPYREHEQYF.

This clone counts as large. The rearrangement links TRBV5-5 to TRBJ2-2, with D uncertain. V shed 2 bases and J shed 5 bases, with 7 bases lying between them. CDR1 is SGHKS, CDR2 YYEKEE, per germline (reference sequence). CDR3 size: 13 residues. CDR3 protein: CASSFYITGELFF. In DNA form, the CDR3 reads TGTGCCAGCAGCTTCTATATTACCGGGGAGCTGTTTTTT.

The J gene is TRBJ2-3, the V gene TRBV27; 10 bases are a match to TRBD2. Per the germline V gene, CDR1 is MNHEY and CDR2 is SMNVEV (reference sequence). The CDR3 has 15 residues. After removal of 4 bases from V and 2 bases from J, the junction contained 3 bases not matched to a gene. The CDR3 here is CASSYLAGVTDTQYF. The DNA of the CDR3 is TGTGCCAGCAGTTATCTAGCGGGAGTCACAGATACGCAGTATTTT.